What follows are 12 T cell receptor beta chains derived from one specimen sequenced in a study of siplizumab effects on memory and regulatory T cells. Assay: immunoSEQ multiplex PCR; the TCRdb copy retains only in-frame clones and omits some. The top ten clones hold over 0.6% of a sample with tens of thousands of clones, under 98% of them seen once. Sequencing used naive CD4+ T cells sorted from blood. The receptors shown here come from a human donor in good health.

As concerns this clone: One end of the junction is discordant with germline, which a read error may explain. The V call is TRBV4-1, the J call TRBJ2-7, with 7 nucleotides matching TRBD2. The CDR3 covers 14 residues. Germline-derived CDR1 and CDR2 are MGHRA and YSYEKL. The CDR3 region has the DNA TGCGCCAGCAGCAAAGAGGGACTAACGACCGAGCAGTACTTC. Its translation: CASSKEGLTTEQYF.

The rearrangement links TRBV18 to TRBJ2-3; D might be TRBD1 (5 bases). V lost 6 bases to trimming and J lost 1 base, with 8 bases between them. CDR1 and CDR2 (germline): KGHSH, LQKENI. The CDR3 is 13 residues long. CDR3 region: CASSRVGTDTQYF. The CDR3 DNA reads TGTGCCAGCTCCAGGGTGGGCACAGATACGCAGTATTTT. The whole variable domain, remainder taken from reference TRBV18 and TRBJ2-3, is NAGVMQNPRHLVRRRGQEARLRCSPMKGHSHVYWYRQLPEEGLKFMVYLQKENIIDESGMPKERFSAEFPKEGPSILRIQQVVRGDSAAYFCASSRVGTDTQYFGPGTRLTVL.

This chain connects TRBV9 to TRBJ2-5; TRBD2 agrees at 12 bases. The CDR3 is 18 residues long. Trimming took 0 bases from V and 2 from J; bases not matched to a gene: 8. The germline CDR1 and CDR2 sequences are SGDLS and YYNGEE. DNA of the CDR3: TGTGCCAGCAGCGTAGCTACCGGGACTAGCGGGCTTCAAGAGACCCAGTACTTC. Amino acids: CASSVATGTSGLQETQYF.

The table lists this clone with a count of one. The rearrangement links TRBV2 to TRBJ2-1; maybe TRBD1 (6 bases). The CDR3 length is 19 residues. Germline CDR1 SNHLY, CDR2 FYNNEI. V lost 7 bases to trimming and J lost 6 bases, with 31 bases between them. For the CDR3, the DNA is TGTGCCAGCACTACAACATTCAGGGATAGGGGGAAGCAATTCAATGAGCAGTTCTTC. It is translated as CASTTTFRDRGKQFNEQFF.

V usage is TRBV30 and J usage is TRBJ2-2; 9 bases fit TRBD2. V trimming: 2 bases; J trimming: 4 bases; junction bases outside the gene matches: 17. This CDR3 region has 19 residues. Per the germline V gene, CDR1 is GTSNPN and CDR2 is SVGIG (reference sequence). The CDR3 loop reads CAWSLPGGVLSGSTGELFF. The CDR3 bases are TGTGCCTGGAGTCTCCCAGGGGGGGTCCTTAGCGGGAGCACCGGGGAGCTGTTTTTT.

The CDR3 DNA follows: TGTGCCAGTAGAATCCCCGGGAGGGGAGGCACAGATACGCAGTATTTT. This encodes CASRIPGRGGTDTQYF. This rearrangement joins TRBV19 to TRBJ2-3; TRBD2 matches at 8 bases. This CDR3 spans 16 amino acids. CDR1 and CDR2 from the germline V gene are LNHDA and SQIVND (reference sequence). Trimming at V came to 6 bases and at J to 1 base, leaving 9 bases not matched to a gene.

The CDR3, as DNA: TGTGCCAGCAGCTTTACAGGGGCTGGGGCCAACGTCCTGACTTTC. The encoded protein is CASSFTGAGANVLTF. The rearrangement uses TRBV11-3 and TRBJ2-6; TRBD1 matches at 7 bases. V lost 3 bases to trimming and J lost 2 bases; unmatched junction nucleotides: 1. The CDR3 has 15 residues. Germline-derived CDR1 and CDR2 are SGHNT and YENEEA. The entire variable domain, with the rest obtained from reference TRBV11-3 and TRBJ2-6, is as follows: EAGVVQSPRYKIIEKKQPVAFWCNPISGHNTLYWYLQNLGQGPELLIRYENEEAVDDSQLPKDRFSAERLKGVDSTLKIQPAELGDSAVYLCASSFTGAGANVLTFGAGSRLTVL.

This clone was counted a single time. The CDR3 here is CAISERGQAYEQYF. CDR3 coding DNA: TGTGCCATCAGTGAACGGGGACAAGCCTACGAGCAGTACTTC. The chain has TRBV10-3 and TRBJ2-7, with D possibly being TRBD1 (6 bases). The CDR3 length is 14 residues. The germline CDR1 and CDR2 sequences are ENHRY and SYGVKD. The V end lost 3 bases, the J end lost 2 bases, and 11 bases lay between the germline ends.

This rearrangement joins TRBV6-1 to TRBJ2-5; TRBD1 or TRBD2 may be the D gene (5 bases each). Germline CDR1 MNHNS, CDR2 SASEGT. V lost 6 bases to trimming and J lost 4 bases, with 18 bases between them. CDR3 length: 15 residues. CDR3 bases: TGTGCCAGCAGCCCTATGGGACGCGAGGGAGAGACCCAGTACTTC. Amino acid sequence: CASSPMGREGETQYF.

V is TRBV30 and J is TRBJ2-3; D uncertain. CDR1 and CDR2 (germline): GTSNPN, SVGIG (reference sequence). V was trimmed by 4 bases and J by 0 bases, leaving 11 bases between them. CDR3 length: 14 amino acids. CDR3 nucleotide sequence: TGTGCCTGGATGAGTGACCCTAGCACAGATACGCAGTATTTT. Its translation is CAWMSDPSTDTQYF.

The J gene is TRBJ1-1, the V gene TRBV7-3, with D unresolved. Trimming pared 0 bases from V and 4 bases from J, leaving 6 bases between. The length of the CDR3 is 13 residues. CDR1 SGHTA and CDR2 FQGTGA come from the germline V gene. The CDR3 region has the DNA TGTGCCAGCAGCTTAACGTTGGGCACTGAAGCTTTCTTT. Its translation: CASSLTLGTEAFF.

The V gene is TRBV10-3, the J gene TRBJ1-2, with 10 bases lining up with TRBD1. V was pared by 2 bases and J by 3 bases, with 12 bases of the junction left unmatched. The CDR3 has 18 amino acids. Germline V gene sequence: CDR1 ENHRY, CDR2 SYGVKD. For the CDR3, the DNA is TGTGCCATCAGTGAGAACGGACAGGGGGGCATACTAGACTATGGCTACACCTTC. Translated: CAISENGQGGILDYGYTF.